This TCR beta chain is from a study of post-analysis software for immune sequencing data. CDR1 is SGHDN, CDR2 FVKESK, per germline. Trimming shortened V by 4 bases and J by 6 bases, and 18 bases separated the two germline ends. The CDR3 is 16 amino acids. In the case of this clonotype: Its target is not known.

Unique molecular identifiers featured in each of the TCR beta cDNA libraries. It was from about 1 to 10 million T cells that approximately 500,000 cDNA molecules came. TCRdb used MiXCR to reprocess the PCR reads, holding one entry per CDR3 protein. This table has roughly 600,000 distinct CDR3 sequences, around 40% appearing once. Findings and caveats of the study: Controls showed significantly higher normalized Chao1 diversity than did multiple sclerosis patients. When patients were compared with controls, 4 or 5 TRBV segments were more frequent, TRBV5-6, TRBV5-1 and TRBV20-1 among them.

Sequencing was done on a sample of blood. This sequence originates from a girl aged 10 to 17 with multiple sclerosis. The V call is TRBV14, the J call TRBJ1-4, with TRBD1 as a possible D gene (6 bases). The CDR3 sequence: CASSPKRGTSYEKLFF. CDR3 nucleotides: TGTGCCAGCAGCCCCAAAAGGGGGACATCCTATGAAAAACTGTTTTTT.